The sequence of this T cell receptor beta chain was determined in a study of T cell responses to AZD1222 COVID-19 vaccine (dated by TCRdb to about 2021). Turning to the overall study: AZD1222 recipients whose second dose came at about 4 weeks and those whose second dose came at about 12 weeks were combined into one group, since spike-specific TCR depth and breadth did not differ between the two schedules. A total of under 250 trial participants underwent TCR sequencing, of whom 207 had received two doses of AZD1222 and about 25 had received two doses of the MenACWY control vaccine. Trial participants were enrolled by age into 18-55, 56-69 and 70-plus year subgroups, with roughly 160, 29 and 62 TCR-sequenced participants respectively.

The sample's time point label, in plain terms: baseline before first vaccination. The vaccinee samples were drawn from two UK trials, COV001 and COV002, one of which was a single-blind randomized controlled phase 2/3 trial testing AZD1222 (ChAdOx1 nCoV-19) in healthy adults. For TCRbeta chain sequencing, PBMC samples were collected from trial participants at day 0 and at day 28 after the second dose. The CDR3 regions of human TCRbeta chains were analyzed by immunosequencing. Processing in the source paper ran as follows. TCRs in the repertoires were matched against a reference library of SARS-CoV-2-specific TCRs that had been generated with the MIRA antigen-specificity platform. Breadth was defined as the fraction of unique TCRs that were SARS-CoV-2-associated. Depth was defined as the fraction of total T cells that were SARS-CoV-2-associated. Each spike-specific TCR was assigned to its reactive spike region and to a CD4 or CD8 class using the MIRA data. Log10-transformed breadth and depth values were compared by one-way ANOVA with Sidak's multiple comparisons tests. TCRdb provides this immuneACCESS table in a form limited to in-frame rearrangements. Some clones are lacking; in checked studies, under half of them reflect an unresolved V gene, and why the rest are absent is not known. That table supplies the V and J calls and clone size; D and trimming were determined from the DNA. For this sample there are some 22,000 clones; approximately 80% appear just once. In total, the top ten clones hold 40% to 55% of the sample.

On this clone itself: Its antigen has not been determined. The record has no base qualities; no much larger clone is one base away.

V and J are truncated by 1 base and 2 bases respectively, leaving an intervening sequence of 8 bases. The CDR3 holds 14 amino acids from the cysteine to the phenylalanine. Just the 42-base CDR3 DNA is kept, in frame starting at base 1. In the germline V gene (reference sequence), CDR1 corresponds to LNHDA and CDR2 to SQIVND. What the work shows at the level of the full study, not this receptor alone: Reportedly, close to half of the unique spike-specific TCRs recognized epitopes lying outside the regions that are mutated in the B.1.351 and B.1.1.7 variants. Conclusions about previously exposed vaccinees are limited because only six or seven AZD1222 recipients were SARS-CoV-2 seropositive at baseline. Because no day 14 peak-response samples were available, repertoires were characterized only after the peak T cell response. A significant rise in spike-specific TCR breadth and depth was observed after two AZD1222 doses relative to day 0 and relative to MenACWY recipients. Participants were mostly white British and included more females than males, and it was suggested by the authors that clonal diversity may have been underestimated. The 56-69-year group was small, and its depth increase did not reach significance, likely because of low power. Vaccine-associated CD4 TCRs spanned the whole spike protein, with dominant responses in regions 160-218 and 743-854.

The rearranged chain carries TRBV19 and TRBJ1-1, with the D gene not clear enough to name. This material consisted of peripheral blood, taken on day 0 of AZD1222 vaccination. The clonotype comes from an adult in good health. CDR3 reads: CASSIVPVNTEAFF. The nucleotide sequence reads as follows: TGTGCCAGTAGTATAGTTCCCGTTAACACTGAAGCTTTCTTT. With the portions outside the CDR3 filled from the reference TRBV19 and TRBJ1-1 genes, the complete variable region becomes DGGITQSPKYLFRKEGQNVTLSCEQNLNHDAMYWYRQDPGQGLRLIYYSQIVNDFQKGDIAEGYSVSREKKESFPLTVTSAQKNPTAFYLCASSIVPVNTEAFFGQGTRLTVV.